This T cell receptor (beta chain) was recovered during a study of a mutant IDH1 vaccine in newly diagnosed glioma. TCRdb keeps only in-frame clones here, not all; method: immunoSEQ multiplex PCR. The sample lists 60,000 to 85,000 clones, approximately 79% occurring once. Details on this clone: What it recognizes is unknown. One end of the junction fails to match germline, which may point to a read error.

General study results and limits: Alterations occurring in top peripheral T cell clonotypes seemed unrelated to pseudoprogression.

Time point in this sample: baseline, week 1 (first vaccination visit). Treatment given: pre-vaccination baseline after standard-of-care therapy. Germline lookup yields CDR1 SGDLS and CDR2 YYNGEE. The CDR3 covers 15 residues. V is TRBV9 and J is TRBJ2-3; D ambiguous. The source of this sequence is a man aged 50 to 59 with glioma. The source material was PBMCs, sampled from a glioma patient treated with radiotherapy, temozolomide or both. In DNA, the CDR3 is TGTGCCAGCAACGTACCTACCTCCGGCACAGATACGCAGTATTTT. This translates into CASNVPTSGTDTQYF.